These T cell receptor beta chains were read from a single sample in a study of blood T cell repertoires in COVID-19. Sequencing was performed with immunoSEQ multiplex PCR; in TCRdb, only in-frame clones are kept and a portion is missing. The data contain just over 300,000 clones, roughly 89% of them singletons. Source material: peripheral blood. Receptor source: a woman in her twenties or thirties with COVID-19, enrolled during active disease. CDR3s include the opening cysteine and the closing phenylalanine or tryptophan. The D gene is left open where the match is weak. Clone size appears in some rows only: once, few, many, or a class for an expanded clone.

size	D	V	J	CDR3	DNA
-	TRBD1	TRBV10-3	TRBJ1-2	CAISESIQGAMGGYTF	TGTGCCATCAGTGAGTCCATCCAGGGGGCTATGGGTGGCTACACCTTC
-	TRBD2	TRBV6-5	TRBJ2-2	CASGGLAENTGELFF	TGTGCCAGCGGGGGACTAGCGGAAAACACCGGGGAGCTGTTTTTT
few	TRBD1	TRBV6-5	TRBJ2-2	CASRTGTVDTGELFF	TGTGCCAGCAGGACAGGGACGGTGGACACCGGGGAGCTGTTTTTT
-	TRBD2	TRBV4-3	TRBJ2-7	CASSQALADAYEQYF	TGCGCCAGCAGCCAAGCACTAGCGGATGCCTACGAGCAGTACTTC
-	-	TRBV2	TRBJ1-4	CASTQGLEEKLFF	TGTGCCAGCACACAGGGTCTTGAAGAAAAACTGTTTTTT
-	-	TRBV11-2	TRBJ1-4	CASSSRIAGDEKLFF	TGTGCCAGCAGCTCACGCATCGCCGGGGATGAAAAACTGTTTTTT
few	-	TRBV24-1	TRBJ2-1	CATSDFYTRQGTIRNEQFF	TGTGCCACCAGTGATTTCTACACCCGACAGGGGACTATTAGGAATGAGCAGTTCTTC
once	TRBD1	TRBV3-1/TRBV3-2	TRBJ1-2	CASSDRVMDGYTF	TGTGCCAGCAGCGACAGGGTCATGGATGGCTACACCTTC
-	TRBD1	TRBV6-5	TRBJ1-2	CASSYSGQGYGYTF	TGTGCCAGCAGTTACTCGGGACAGGGCTATGGCTACACCTTC
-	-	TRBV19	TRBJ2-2	CAAQRRGFTGELFF	TGTGCCGCCCAACGGCGGGGATTCACCGGGGAGCTGTTTTTT
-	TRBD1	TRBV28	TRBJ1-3	CASNSDRVRGNTIYF	TGTGCCAGCAACTCAGACAGGGTTCGAGGAAACACCATATATTTT
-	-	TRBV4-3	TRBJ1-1	CASSQDAQENTEAFF	TGCGCCAGCAGCCAAGATGCGCAGGAGAACACTGAAGCTTTCTTT
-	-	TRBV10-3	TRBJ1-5	CAISEAGLDNQPQHF	TGTGCCATCAGTGAGGCAGGGTTAGACAATCAGCCCCAGCATTTT
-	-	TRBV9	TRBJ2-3	CASSVEGGSTDTQYF	TGTGCCAGCAGCGTTGAGGGAGGTAGCACAGATACGCAGTATTTT
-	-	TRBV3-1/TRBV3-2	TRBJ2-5	CASWGLGTGETQYF	TGTGCCAGCTGGGGGCTTGGGACGGGGGAGACCCAGTACTTC
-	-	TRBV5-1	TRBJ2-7	CASSFIGQSVMEQYF	TGCGCCAGCAGCTTCATCGGACAGTCAGTTATGGAGCAGTACTTC
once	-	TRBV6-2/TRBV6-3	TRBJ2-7	CASSYSAYEQYF	TGTGCCAGCAGTTACTCAGCATACGAGCAGTACTTC
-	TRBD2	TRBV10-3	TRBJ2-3	CAISVGEWTSGGLDTQYF	TGTGCCATCAGTGTAGGGGAGTGGACTAGCGGGGGTCTGGATACGCAGTATTTT
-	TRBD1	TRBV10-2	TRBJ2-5	CATQGAGETQYF	TGCGCCACACAGGGGGCCGGGGAGACCCAGTACTTC
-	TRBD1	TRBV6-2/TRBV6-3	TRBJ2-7	CASSSPTIQGPQNEQYF	TGTGCCAGCAGTTCACCCACCATACAGGGGCCGCAGAACGAGCAGTACTTC
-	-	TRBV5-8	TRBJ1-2	CASSLAGLYGYTF	TGTGCCAGCAGCTTGGCGGGACTCTATGGCTACACCTTC
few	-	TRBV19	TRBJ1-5	CASSILGGMGNQPQHF	TGTGCCAGTAGTATACTTGGGGGGATGGGCAATCAGCCCCAGCATTTT
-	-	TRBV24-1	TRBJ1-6	CATSDPGGANSPLHF	TGTGCCACCAGTGATCCTGGGGGGGCCAATTCACCCCTCCACTTT
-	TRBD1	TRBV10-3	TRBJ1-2	CAIRGQGANYGYTF	TGTGCCATCAGGGGACAGGGGGCTAACTATGGCTACACCTTC
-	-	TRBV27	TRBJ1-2	CASSLSGDIWGGYTF	TGTGCCAGCAGTTTATCGGGGGACATCTGGGGGGGCTACACCTTC
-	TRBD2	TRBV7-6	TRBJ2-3	CASSSSGGDTDTQYF	TGTGCCAGCAGCTCCTCGGGGGGGGACACAGATACGCAGTATTTT
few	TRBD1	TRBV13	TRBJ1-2	CASSLGQSINYGYTF	TGTGCCAGCAGCTTGGGACAGTCAATTAACTATGGCTACACCTTC
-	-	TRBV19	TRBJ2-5	CASSIHRAETQYF	TGTGCCAGTAGTATTCACAGGGCAGAGACCCAGTACTTC
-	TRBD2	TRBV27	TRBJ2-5	CASSYTSGGAQETQYF	TGTGCCAGCAGTTATACTAGCGGGGGGGCCCAAGAGACCCAGTACTTC
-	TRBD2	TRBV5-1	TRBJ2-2	CASSPTSGGVTGELFF	TGCGCCAGCAGTCCGACTAGCGGGGGAGTCACCGGGGAGCTGTTTTTT
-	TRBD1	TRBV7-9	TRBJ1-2	CASSQTGQGAYYGYTF	TGTGCCAGCAGCCAAACGGGACAGGGAGCATACTATGGCTACACCTTC
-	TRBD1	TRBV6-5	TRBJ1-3	CASSYSTGAGNTIYF	TGTGCCAGCAGTTACTCGACAGGGGCTGGAAACACCATATATTTT
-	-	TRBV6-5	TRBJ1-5	CASRDGGGNQPQHF	TGTGCCAGCAGGGATGGAGGAGGGAATCAGCCCCAGCATTTT
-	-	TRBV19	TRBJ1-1	CASNWPGGTEAFF	TGTGCCAGTAATTGGCCCGGGGGCACTGAAGCTTTCTTT
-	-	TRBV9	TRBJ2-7	CASSVEVASYEQYF	TGTGCCAGCAGCGTAGAGGTAGCTTCCTACGAGCAGTACTTC
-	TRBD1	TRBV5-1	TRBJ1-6	CASSIQGQGASSYNSPLHF	TGCGCCAGCAGCATCCAGGGACAGGGGGCAAGCTCCTATAATTCACCCCTCCACTTT
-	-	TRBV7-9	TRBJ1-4	CASSLKQGANEKLFF	TGTGCCAGCAGCTTGAAACAGGGAGCTAATGAAAAACTGTTTTTT
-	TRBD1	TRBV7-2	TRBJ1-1	CASSLVTGGNTEAFF	TGTGCCAGCAGCTTAGTCACAGGGGGGAACACTGAAGCTTTCTTT
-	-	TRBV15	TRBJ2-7	CATSRGGLPEPYEQYF	TGTGCCACCAGCAGAGGCGGGCTCCCCGAGCCCTACGAGCAGTACTTC
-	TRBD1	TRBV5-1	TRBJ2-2	CASSYWTGGGELFF	TGCGCCAGCAGCTACTGGACAGGCGGCGGGGAGCTGTTTTTT
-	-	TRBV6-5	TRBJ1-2	CASSNPSASYGYTF	TGTGCCAGCAGTAATCCCTCTGCTAGCTATGGCTACACCTTC
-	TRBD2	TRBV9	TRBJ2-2	CASSRTSGGPNTGELFF	TGTGCCAGCAGCAGGACTAGCGGGGGTCCGAACACCGGGGAGCTGTTTTTT
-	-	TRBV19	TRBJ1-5	CASNDVGAAYSNQPQHF	TGTGCCAGTAATGATGTAGGGGCGGCCTATAGCAATCAGCCCCAGCATTTT
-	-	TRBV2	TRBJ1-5	CASRKTTGNPNQPQHF	TGTGCCAGCAGGAAGACTACAGGGAACCCCAATCAGCCCCAGCATTTT
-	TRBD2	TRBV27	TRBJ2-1	CASIPGGAAYNEQFF	TGTGCCAGCATCCCCGGGGGGGCCGCCTACAATGAGCAGTTCTTC
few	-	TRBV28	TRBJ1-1	CASSPWQMNTEAFF	TGTGCCAGCAGTCCGTGGCAGATGAACACTGAAGCTTTCTTT
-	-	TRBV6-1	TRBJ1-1	CASSDHRLNTEAFF	TGTGCCAGCAGTGACCACAGGTTGAACACTGAAGCTTTCTTT
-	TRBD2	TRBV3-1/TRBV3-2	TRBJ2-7	CASSQDIGSGAYEQYF	TGTGCCAGCAGCCAAGACATTGGTAGCGGGGCGTACGAGCAGTACTTC
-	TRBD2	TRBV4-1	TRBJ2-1	CASSLTSGGEYEQFF	TGCGCCAGCAGCCTGACTAGCGGGGGGGAGTATGAGCAGTTCTTC
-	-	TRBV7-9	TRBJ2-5	CASSSGLQETQYF	TGTGCCAGCAGCTCAGGACTTCAAGAGACCCAGTACTTC
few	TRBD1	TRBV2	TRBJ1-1	CASRDRVFSMNTEAFF	TGTGCCAGCAGGGACAGGGTCTTCTCCATGAACACTGAAGCTTTCTTT
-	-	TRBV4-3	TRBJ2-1	CASSPTTEYNEQFF	TGCGCCAGCAGCCCAACGACAGAGTACAATGAGCAGTTCTTC
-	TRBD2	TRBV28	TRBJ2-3	CASSSPTSGGVDTQYF	TGTGCCAGCAGTTCCCCGACTAGCGGGGGGGTGGATACGCAGTATTTT
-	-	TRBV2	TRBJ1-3	CARGGSGNTIYF	TGTGCCAGAGGAGGAAGTGGAAACACCATATATTTT
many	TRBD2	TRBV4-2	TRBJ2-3	CASSQVIAGGPSTDTQYF	TGTGCCAGCAGCCAAGTAATAGCGGGGGGGCCTAGCACAGATACGCAGTATTTT